This TCR beta chain emerged from a study of cytomegalovirus exposure and HLA in healthy donors. As to this clone: One end of the junction varies from germline; a read error may be responsible.

The CDR3 length is 13 residues. Germline CDR1 and CDR2: MNHEY and SVGAGI. Vbeta (60) and Jbeta (13) primers were used in the PCR. Method: immunoSEQ multiplex PCR; TCRdb's copy keeps in-frame clones and lacks some. The listing contains around 200,000 clones. The chain employs TRBV6-5 and TRBJ2-5; D may be TRBD1 (6 bases). Sequencing used PBMCs. The source of this sequence is a girl aged 2 to 10 in good health and CMV-seropositive. CDR3 sequence: CASRRTVQATQYF. Here the CDR3 DNA reads TGTGCCAGCAGACGGACAGTACAAGCGACCCAGTACTTC.